The rows below give T cell receptor beta chains drawn from one sample of a study of blood T cells in healthy people across ages. In TCRdb, the 5' RACE reads were re-called with MiXCR into one record per CDR3 protein. The repertoire holds about 1.4 million distinct CDR3 sequences, with approximately 59% as singletons. The source material was blood. Every receptor here comes from a man in his late teens or twenties in good health. The CDR3 runs from the conserved cysteine through the conserved F or W. Each record gives: J gene, D gene, clone size, V gene, CDR3 protein, CDR3 DNA. The D gene is left open where the match is weak. Clone sizes are given selectively: once, few, many, or a class where the clone is expanded.

TRBJ1-2 | - | - | TRBV25-1 | CASSNRDNYGYTF | TGTGCCAGCAGCAACAGGGATAACTATGGCTACACCTTC
TRBJ2-7 | - | few | TRBV25-1 | CASSDVLGDIHEQYF | TGTGCCAGCAGTGATGTCCTTGGGGACATCCACGAGCAGTACTTC
TRBJ2-5 | - | - | TRBV7-2 | CASSLSGFNEQYF | TGTGCCAGCAGTCTTAGCGGTTTCAATGAGCAGTACTTC
TRBJ1-5 | - | - | TRBV7-2 | CASSHGPEPAPQHF | TGTGCCAGCAGCCACGGACCGGAGCCCGCACCCCAGCATTTT
TRBJ2-3 | - | - | TRBV7-2 | CASSLASTNTQYF | TGTGCCAGCAGCTTAGCTAGCACAAATACGCAGTATTTT
TRBJ2-3 | - | - | TRBV14 | CASSLGTAYPTDTQYF | TGTGCCAGCAGCCTCGGGACCGCATACCCCACAGATACGCAGTATTTT
TRBJ2-7 | - | - | TRBV20-1 | CSARMGGGGEQYF | TGCAGTGCTAGAATGGGAGGGGGAGGCGAGCAGTACTTC
TRBJ2-1 | TRBD2 | once | TRBV5-4 | CASSIPSGGLARYNEQFF | TGTGCCAGCAGCATCCCTAGCGGGGGGCTCGCACGCTACAATGAGCAGTTCTTC
TRBJ2-4 | - | - | TRBV5-1 | CASSSGDIQYF | TGCGCCAGCAGCTCGGGGGACATTCAGTACTTC
TRBJ2-1 | - | - | TRBV29-1 | CSVDGVSGNEQFF | TGCAGCGTTGATGGGGTCTCAGGTAATGAGCAGTTCTTC
TRBJ2-7 | TRBD1 | - | TRBV28 | CASSLGETGGYEQYF | TGTGCCAGCAGTTTAGGGGAGACAGGGGGGTACGAGCAGTACTTC
TRBJ1-4 | TRBD1 | - | TRBV12-3/TRBV12-4 | CASSPQGAANEKLFF | TGTGCCAGCAGTCCACAGGGGGCCGCTAATGAAAAACTGTTTTTT
TRBJ2-7 | - | - | TRBV27 | CASSSGYSYEQYF | TGTGCCAGCAGTTCAGGATACTCCTACGAGCAGTACTTC
TRBJ1-2 | TRBD1 | - | TRBV12-3/TRBV12-4 | CASSTTGGGGYTF | TGTGCCAGCAGTACGACAGGGGGCGGTGGCTACACCTTC
TRBJ2-1 | - | few | TRBV29-1 | CSASYYNEQFF | TGCAGCGCCTCGTACTACAATGAGCAGTTCTTC
TRBJ2-4 | - | - | TRBV6-5 | CAVRAEPRNIQYF | TGTGCCGTGAGGGCAGAACCCAGAAACATTCAGTACTTC
TRBJ2-3 | TRBD2 | - | TRBV5-1 | CASSLGGTRTDTQYF | TGCGCCAGCAGCCTGGGGGGGACTAGGACAGATACGCAGTATTTT
TRBJ2-3 | - | - | TRBV15 | CATSRDWDSVADTQYF | TGTGCCACCAGCAGAGATTGGGACTCCGTCGCAGATACGCAGTATTTT
TRBJ2-5 | TRBD2 | few | TRBV27 | CASSPLQLAGIQETQYF | TGTGCCAGCAGCCCGCTACAGCTAGCGGGGATCCAAGAGACCCAGTACTTC
TRBJ1-5 | TRBD1 | - | TRBV20-1 | CSAWDSYTNQPQHF | TGCAGTGCCTGGGACAGTTACACGAATCAGCCCCAGCATTTT
TRBJ1-2 | TRBD1 | - | TRBV6-6 | CASVGDRGGGYTF | TGTGCCAGCGTCGGGGACAGGGGTGGCGGCTACACCTTC
TRBJ2-1 | TRBD2 | - | TRBV6-1 | CASSQTILAGENEQFF | TGTGCCAGCAGCCAGACAATACTAGCGGGAGAGAATGAGCAGTTCTTC
TRBJ2-7 | TRBD1 | once | TRBV25-1 | CASRKPGTGHEQYF | TGTGCCAGCAGGAAACCCGGGACAGGCCACGAGCAGTACTTC
TRBJ2-1 | - | many | TRBV29-1 | CSVPDRVNEQFF | TGCAGCGTGCCCGACCGGGTCAATGAGCAGTTCTTC
TRBJ2-1 | - | - | TRBV25-1 | CASSNPFSADKYNEQFF | TGTGCCAGCAGTAACCCCTTTTCTGCGGACAAATACAATGAGCAGTTCTTC
TRBJ2-7 | - | - | TRBV20-1 | CSTRAPGHLSYEQYF | TGCAGTACTAGGGCTCCGGGACACCTCTCCTACGAGCAGTACTTC
TRBJ2-5 | - | - | TRBV20-1 | CSAVPASERTQYF | TGCAGTGCTGTTCCGGCTAGCGAGCGCACCCAGTACTTC
TRBJ1-1 | TRBD1 | few | TRBV20-1 | CSASGQVETEAFF | TGCAGTGCTTCTGGACAGGTGGAGACTGAAGCTTTCTTT